Listed here are 6 T cell receptor beta chains from one sample, sequenced in a study of vaccination and CD4 T cells after COVID-19. Stated treatment: roughly 10-day PBMC culture with coronavirus spike peptide pools or control peptides (ViraFEST assay). Pre-COVID-19 pandemic sampling (2011-2018) yielded the unexposed donor's CD4+ T cells. Their antigens remain unidentified. Sequenced with the Oncomine TCR Beta short-read assay was DNA taken from cultured CD4+ T cells. MiXCR was run by TCRdb on the PCR reads, yielding one entry per CDR3 protein. The sample records under 9,000 distinct CDR3 sequences, 70% to 80% being singletons. The sequenced sample consisted of CD4+ T cells from blood, cultured in vitro. The receptor set was obtained from a human donor in good health.

V and J are TRBV7-2 and TRBJ2-5; 8 bases are shared with TRBD2. Trimming at V came to 1 base and at J to 5 bases, leaving 3 bases not matched to a gene. From germline, CDR1 is SGHTA and CDR2 FQGNSA. The CDR3 runs 14 residues. The CDR3 sequence is CASSLVVAGETQYF. CDR3 DNA sequence: TGTGCCAGCAGCTTAGTGGTAGCGGGGGAGACCCAGTACTTC.

The V and J genes are TRBV11-2 and TRBJ1-2; no clear D gene. From germline, CDR1 is SGHAT and CDR2 FQNNGV. Trimming left V 5 bases short and J 7 bases short, with 14 bases between. The CDR3 runs 13 residues. The CDR3: CASSPAVLRGYTF. The CDR3 DNA follows: TGTGCCAGCAGCCCGGCCGTTCTACGTGGCTACACCTTC.

This chain connects TRBV12-3 or TRBV12-4 to TRBJ1-5, with D tentatively TRBD1 (5 bases). CDR3 length: 13 residues. Between the trimmed V and J ends, which lost 7 bases and 6 bases, there was a span of 13 bases. The CDR3 reads CASTQRGGQPQHF. The DNA of the CDR3 is TGTGCCAGCACCCAGCGCGGGGGTCAGCCCCAGCATTTT.

The chain has TRBV11-2 and TRBJ2-7; no definite D call. The CDR3 length is 13 residues. V was cut by 1 base and J by 3 bases, with 7 bases left in between. Germline CDR1 is SGHAT and CDR2 is FQNNGV. The CDR3 sequence is CASSLATGYEQYF. The CDR3 DNA reads TGTGCCAGCAGCTTAGCAACGGGCTACGAGCAGTACTTC.

This clonotype was detected a few times. The chain is built from TRBV7-2 and TRBJ1-1; TRBD1 matches 9 bases. V gave up 4 bases and J gave up 1 base; unmatched junction bases: 4. CDR3 length: 15 residues. Germline V CDR1 and CDR2: SGHTA, FQGNSA. Written as DNA, the CDR3 is TGTGCCAGCAGCTCCAAGACAGGGGGGAACACTGAAGCTTTCTTT. It codes for CASSSKTGGNTEAFF.

The chain is built from TRBV20-1 and TRBJ1-6; 8 nucleotides align to TRBD1. CDR3 size: 15 residues. With 6 bases clipped from V and 10 bases from J, the junction kept 14 bases outside the gene matches. Germline loops: CDR1 DFQATT, CDR2 SNEGSKA (reference sequence). DNA of the CDR3: TGCAGTGCCAGGAAGACGGGACAGGTTCTCTCACCCCTCCACTTT. Its protein is CSARKTGQVLSPLHF.